The clone carrying this TCR beta chain was detected many times. Antigen: not known. Those donating, healthy Caucasian individuals from Russia, were aged about 6 to 90. RNA extraction gave at least 5 micrograms of total RNA per sample. This sample was included in a study of blood T cells in healthy people across ages. Study conclusions and caveats: Significant beta diversity loss was already apparent by age approximately 38, declining roughly linearly.

CDR3 length: 18 amino acids. V was pared by 6 bases and J by 7 bases, with 19 bases of the junction left unmatched. Germline CDR1 is MNHNS and CDR2 is SASEGT. The second PCR ran roughly 6 to 11 cycles with a sample-barcoded 5' primer and J-beta primers. TCRdb redid the calling of the 5' RACE reads with MiXCR, one entry per CDR3 protein. The table lists some 640,000 distinct CDR3 sequences, about 30% of them singletons. The source is a woman aged 80 or over in good health. Sequences were obtained from blood. The rearrangement joins TRBV6-1 to TRBJ2-1; TRBD2 matches 9 bases. CDR3 amino acids: CASSPSPGAGGRRNEQFF. CDR3 nucleotide sequence: TGTGCCAGCAGCCCTTCTCCAGGGGCGGGGGGGAGGAGAAATGAGCAGTTCTTC.